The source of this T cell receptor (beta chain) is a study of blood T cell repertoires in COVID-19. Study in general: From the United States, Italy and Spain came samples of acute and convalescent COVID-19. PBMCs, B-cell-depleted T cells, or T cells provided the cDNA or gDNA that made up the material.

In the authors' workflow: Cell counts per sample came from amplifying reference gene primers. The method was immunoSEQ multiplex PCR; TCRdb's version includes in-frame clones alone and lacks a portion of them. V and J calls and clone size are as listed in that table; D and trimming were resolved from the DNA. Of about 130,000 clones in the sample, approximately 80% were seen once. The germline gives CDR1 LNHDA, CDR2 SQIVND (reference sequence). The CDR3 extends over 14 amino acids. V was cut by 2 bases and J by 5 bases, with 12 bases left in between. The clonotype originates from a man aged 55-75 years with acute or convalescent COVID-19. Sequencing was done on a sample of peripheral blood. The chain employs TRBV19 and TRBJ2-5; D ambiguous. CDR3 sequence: CASSIRSLQETQYF. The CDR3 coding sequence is TGTGCCAGTAGTATAAGGTCTCTACAGGAGACCCAGTACTTC.